This T cell receptor beta chain was captured in a study of blood T cell repertoires in COVID-19. About the study: There were acute and convalescent COVID-19 samples, and they came from the United States, Italy and Spain. The cDNA or gDNA used as material had been derived from T cells, B-cell-depleted T cells, or PBMCs.

The CDR3 is 15 residues long. V lost 1 base and J 4 bases, leaving 11 bases between the germline ends. Germline assignment: CDR1 LNHDA and CDR2 SQIVND (reference sequence). Study processing details: Nucleated cell number was recorded as an estimate derived from reference gene primer amplification. Clones were sequenced by immunoSEQ multiplex PCR, and TCRdb holds only the in-frame ones, with some missing. V, J and clone size reflect that table, while D and trimming were determined from the DNA. Of about 77,000 clones in the sample, 80% were seen once. The clonotype was recovered from a woman aged 70-85 years with acute or convalescent COVID-19. The V and J genes are TRBV19 and TRBJ1-5; D might be TRBD1 (5 bases). Sequenced: peripheral blood. The CDR3 bases are TGTGCCAGTAGTATAGCCAGGGCCTCTAATCAGCCCCAGCATTTT. As protein: CASSIARASNQPQHF.